The sequence of this TCR beta chain was determined in a study of patients and donors after allogeneic stem cell transplantation (dated by TCRdb to 2020 to 2022). V is cut by 1 base and J by 5 bases, and the space between the germline ends is 12 bases. The CDR3 has 14 amino acids, counting the end cysteine and phenylalanine. Solely the CDR3 DNA is kept, with 42 bases framed from the first base. CDR1 and CDR2 were assigned from the germline V gene (reference sequence) as LNHDA and SQIVND. This clonotype was seen a few times. Which antigen it targets is not known. No base quality values were provided; no much bigger clone lies one nucleotide off. The method was RT-PCR. The sample was run on a NextSeq 550. The public sequencing data were trimmed at Q25 with fastp and processed into clonotypes with MiXCR by TCRdb, which kept only in-frame beta chains. When rows share a CDR3 protein, they turn into one entry using the most common DNA and genes. The sample table records approximately 430,000 distinct CDR3 sequences; roughly 16% of these occur just once. Around 7.2% of the sample belongs to the ten largest clones.

This sequence was found in a human donor who was either an allogeneic HSCT recipient or a stem cell or donor lymphocyte infusion donor (not recorded which). It is not recorded whose cells these are; they may come from a transplant donor. Specimen: blood, either unsorted or a sorted T cell fraction (not recorded which). The chain couples TRBV19 to TRBJ2-7; the D gene cannot be resolved reliably. The nucleotide sequence reads as follows: TGTGCCAGTAGTATAGGGCAGCCGAAGAACGAGCAGTACTTC. It encodes CASSIGQPKNEQYF. Joined to the reference TRBV19 and TRBJ2-7 proteins, this CDR3 gives the full variable domain: DGGITQSPKYLFRKEGQNVTLSCEQNLNHDAMYWYRQDPGQGLRLIYYSQIVNDFQKGDIAEGYSVSREKKESFPLTVTSAQKNPTAFYLCASSIGQPKNEQYFGPGTRLTVT.